These T cell receptor beta chains were read from a single sample in a study of OX40 agonist ivuxolimab in advanced cancers. Here immunoSEQ multiplex PCR was the method, and the copy in TCRdb shows in-frame clones only, minus some. Of approximately 58,000 clones listed, 85% to 95% are singletons. The sample in question was CD4+ or CD8+ T cells sorted from blood, obtained in a trial of the OX40 agonist ivuxolimab. All receptors come from an adult with an advanced solid tumor such as melanoma, head and neck, liver or kidney cancer. Both conserved end residues are part of each CDR3.

V gene	J gene	CDR3 protein
TRBV5-1	TRBJ2-7	CASSLGAGSGSSYEQYF
TRBV5-6	TRBJ2-3	CASSLSGVWTQYF
TRBV5-4	TRBJ2-1	CASSTRTGIGNEQFF
TRBV6-1	TRBJ1-2	CASSLAGAQVGYTF
TRBV19	TRBJ1-1	CASSTRQYRRAFF
TRBV7-2	TRBJ2-7	CASSPRPPGLAEGAYEQYF
TRBV5-6	TRBJ2-7	CASSRDRGPYEQYF
TRBV6-6	TRBJ2-1	CASSYPGLAGDEQFF
TRBV7-2	TRBJ2-1	CASRLDGDGQFF
TRBV10-3	TRBJ2-3	CAIRDGAGGVGTDTQYF
TRBV29-1	TRBJ2-1	CSVGQGLPEQFF
TRBV5-6	TRBJ2-7	CASSLGLAGLGEQYF
TRBV5-1	TRBJ2-1	CASSLGLAGLNNEQFF
TRBV19	TRBJ2-7	CASRSALSHEQYF
TRBV19	TRBJ2-1	CASSLYNEQFF
TRBV6-5	TRBJ2-1	CASRGGQTYNEQFF
TRBV6-5	TRBJ1-1	CASVPGGAGTEAFF